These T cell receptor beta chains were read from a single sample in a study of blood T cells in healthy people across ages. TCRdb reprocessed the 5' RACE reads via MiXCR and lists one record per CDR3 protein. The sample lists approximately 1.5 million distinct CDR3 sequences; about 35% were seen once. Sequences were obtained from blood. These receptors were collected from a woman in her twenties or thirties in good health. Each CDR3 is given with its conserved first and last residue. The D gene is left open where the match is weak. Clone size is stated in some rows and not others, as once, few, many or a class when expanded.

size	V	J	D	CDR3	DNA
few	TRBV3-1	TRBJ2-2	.	CASHPGGARTGELFF	TGTGCCAGCCACCCCGGGGGCGCGCGGACCGGGGAGCTGTTTTTT
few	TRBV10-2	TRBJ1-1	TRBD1	CASGVWQGAEAFF	TGCGCCAGCGGGGTGTGGCAGGGGGCTGAAGCTTTCTTT
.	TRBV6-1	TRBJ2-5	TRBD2	CASSERIYVRSLGLTQETQYF	TGTGCCAGCAGCGAACGTATCTACGTCCGCTCATTGGGACTAACACAAGAGACCCAGTACTTC
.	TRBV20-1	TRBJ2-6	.	CSARDGGRISGANVLTF	TGCAGTGCTAGAGATGGGGGAAGAATCTCGGGGGCCAACGTCCTGACTTTC
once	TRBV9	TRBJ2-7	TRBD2	CASSARYQERGSETRYF	TGTGCCAGCAGCGCAAGATATCAGGAGCGGGGCTCAGAGACCCGGTACTTC
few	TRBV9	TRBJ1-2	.	CASSGLRWDYGYTF	TGTGCCAGCAGCGGGCTCAGGTGGGACTATGGCTACACCTTC
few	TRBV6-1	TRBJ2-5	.	CASSDGLGETQYF	TGTGCCAGCAGTGATGGCCTGGGAGAGACCCAGTACTTC
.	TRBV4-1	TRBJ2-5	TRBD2	CASSQELAGGPVQETQYF	TGCGCCAGCAGCCAAGAACTAGCGGGGGGGCCTGTCCAAGAGACCCAGTACTTC
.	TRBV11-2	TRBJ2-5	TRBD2	CASSTKRGDERETQYF	TGTGCCAGCAGCACGAAGCGGGGGGACGAACGGGAGACCCAGTACTTC
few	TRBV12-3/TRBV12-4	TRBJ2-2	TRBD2	CASSSGTSGSGTGELFF	TGTGCCAGCAGCTCCGGGACTAGCGGGAGTGGGACCGGGGAGCTGTTTTTT
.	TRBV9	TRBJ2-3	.	CASSPPVGTDAQYF	TGTGCCAGCAGCCCCCCGGTGGGCACAGATGCGCAGTATTTT
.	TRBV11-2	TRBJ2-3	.	CASSLRQKSTDTQYF	TGTGCCAGCAGCCTAAGACAGAAAAGCACAGATACGCAGTATTTT
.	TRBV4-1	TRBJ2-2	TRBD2	CASSGRLAGNTGELFF	TGCGCCAGCAGCGGACGACTAGCGGGGAACACCGGGGAGCTGTTTTTT
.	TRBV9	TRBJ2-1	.	CASSAQRNEQFF	TGTGCCAGCAGCGCGCAAAGAAATGAGCAGTTCTTC
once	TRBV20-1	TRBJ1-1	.	CSATFRERGNTEAFF	TGCAGTGCTACTTTCAGGGAAAGGGGGAACACTGAAGCTTTCTTT
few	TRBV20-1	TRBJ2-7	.	CSARALGTDTYEQYF	TGCAGTGCTAGAGCTCTAGGGACGGACACCTACGAGCAGTACTTC
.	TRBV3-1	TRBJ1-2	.	CASSHRSGAGGYTF	TGTGCCAGCAGCCATCGTTCAGGGGCTGGTGGCTACACCTTC
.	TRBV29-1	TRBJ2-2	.	CSVEDGHRNTGELFF	TGCAGCGTTGAAGATGGTCATAGAAACACCGGGGAGCTGTTTTTT
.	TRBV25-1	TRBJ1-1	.	CASRLYTEAFF	TGTGCCAGCAGACTATACACTGAAGCTTTCTTT
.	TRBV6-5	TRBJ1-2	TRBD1	CASSSWTDRGTYGYTF	TGTGCCAGCAGTTCTTGGACGGACAGGGGGACCTATGGCTACACCTTC
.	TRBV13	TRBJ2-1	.	CASSLRVDGQFF	TGTGCCAGCAGCTTACGGGTCGATGGGCAGTTCTTC
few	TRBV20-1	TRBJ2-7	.	CSARSGLNYEQYF	TGCAGTGCTAGGTCGGGACTCAACTACGAGCAGTACTTC
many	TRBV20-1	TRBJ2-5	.	CSARRDVLETQYF	TGCAGTGCTAGACGGGACGTGTTGGAGACCCAGTACTTC
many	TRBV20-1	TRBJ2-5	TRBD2	CSARPGLAAKETQYF	TGCAGTGCTAGACCGGGACTAGCGGCGAAAGAGACCCAGTACTTC
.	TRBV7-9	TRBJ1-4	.	CASNQIQGTNEKLFF	TGTGCCAGCAACCAAATACAGGGAACTAATGAAAAACTGTTTTTT
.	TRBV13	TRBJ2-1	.	CASRGGNYNEQFF	TGTGCCAGCAGAGGGGGTAACTACAATGAGCAGTTCTTC
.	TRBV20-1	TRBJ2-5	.	CSVNRVEETQYF	TGCAGTGTAAACAGGGTAGAAGAGACCCAGTACTTC
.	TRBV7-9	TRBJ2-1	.	CASSPTGRLEQFF	TGTGCCAGCAGCCCAACCGGGCGACTCGAGCAGTTCTTC
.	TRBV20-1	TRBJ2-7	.	CSARGERGWDEQYF	TGCAGTGCTAGGGGAGAGAGGGGTTGGGATGAGCAGTACTTC
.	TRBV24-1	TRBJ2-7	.	CATSDPTGTYEQYF	TGTGCCACCAGTGATCCAACAGGGACCTACGAGCAGTACTTC
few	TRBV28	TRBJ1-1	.	CASSLLGGWTEAFF	TGTGCCAGCAGTTTATTGGGCGGTTGGACTGAAGCTTTCTTT
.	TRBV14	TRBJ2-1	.	CASSPLLSRYNEQFF	TGTGCCAGCAGCCCCCTCCTTAGCCGCTACAATGAGCAGTTCTTC
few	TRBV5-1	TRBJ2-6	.	CASSFEGSGANVLTF	TGCGCCAGCAGCTTTGAGGGTTCAGGGGCCAACGTCCTGACTTTC
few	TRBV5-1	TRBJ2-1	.	CASSHGASYNEQFF	TGCGCCAGCAGCCACGGGGCCTCCTACAATGAGCAGTTCTTC
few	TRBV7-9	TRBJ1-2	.	CASSHRSYGYTF	TGTGCCAGCAGCCACCGGAGCTATGGCTACACCTTC
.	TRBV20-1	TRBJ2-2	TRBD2	CSASPSGRNTGERFF	TGCAGTGCTAGCCCGAGCGGGAGGAACACCGGGGAGCGGTTTTTT
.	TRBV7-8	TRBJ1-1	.	CASSLEVLSSPNAEAFF	TGTGCCAGCAGCTTAGAAGTATTAAGCAGTCCGAATGCTGAAGCTTTCTTT
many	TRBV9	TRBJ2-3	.	CASSVGASPSTDTQYF	TGTGCCAGCAGCGTAGGAGCCTCACCCTCCACAGATACGCAGTATTTT
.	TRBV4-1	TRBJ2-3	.	CASSPRGREVLDTQYF	TGCGCCAGCAGTCCCAGGGGGCGGGAGGTTCTAGATACGCAGTATTTT
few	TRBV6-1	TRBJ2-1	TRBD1	CASSGGQGAGYNEQFF	TGTGCCAGCAGTGGGGGACAGGGGGCCGGCTACAATGAGCAGTTCTTC
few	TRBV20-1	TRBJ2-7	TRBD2	CSVRLAVEQYF	TGCAGTGTCAGACTAGCCGTCGAGCAGTACTTC